What follows are 24 T cell receptor beta chains derived from one specimen sequenced in a study of blood T cell repertoires in COVID-19. Profiled with immunoSEQ multiplex PCR; TCRdb holds only in-frame clones, not every one. This repertoire shows about 190,000 clones, approximately 91% found once; its top ten account for around 1.1%. The specimen was peripheral blood. The receptor source for this set is a man aged 25-40 years with acute or convalescent COVID-19.

This clone was observed a few times. The chain employs TRBV5-1 and TRBJ1-5; 7 nucleotides match TRBD1. The CDR3 loop spans 14 amino acids. CDR1 is SGHRS, CDR2 YFSETQ, per germline. The trim removed 2 bases at V and 5 bases at J, leaving 4 bases unmatched. The CDR3 sequence: CASSLTGADQPQHF. CDR3 nucleotide sequence: TGCGCCAGCAGCTTAACAGGGGCGGATCAGCCCCAGCATTTT. Looking up the rest from reference TRBV5-1 and TRBJ1-5 gives the full variable domain: KAGVTQTPRYLIKTRGQQVTLSCSPISGHRSVSWYQQTPGQGLQFLFEYFSETQRNKGNFPGRFSGRQFSNSRSEMNVSTLELGDSALYLCASSLTGADQPQHFGDGTRLSIL.

The chain employs TRBV11-1 and TRBJ2-1, with 11 bases fitting TRBD2. Germline CDR1 is SGHAT and CDR2 is FQDESV (reference sequence). CDR3 length: 14 amino acids. The V gene end was trimmed by 7 bases and the J gene end by 7 bases; junction bases not matched to a gene: 6. CDR3 nucleotides: TGTGCCAGCACCCGAACTAGCGGGAGTAATGAGCAGTTCTTC. The encoded protein is CASTRTSGSNEQFF.

The chain combines TRBV7-8 with TRBJ1-1; 9 nucleotides align to TRBD1. This CDR3 is built from 16 residues. V gave up 1 base and J gave up 3 bases; unmatched junction bases: 6. Germline CDR1 reads SGHVS; CDR2 reads FQNEAQ. CDR3 in amino acids: CASSLGQGVGDTEAFF. In DNA form, the CDR3 reads TGTGCCAGCAGCTTAGGACAGGGGGTAGGTGACACTGAAGCTTTCTTT.

This clone appeared once. The chain couples TRBV9 to TRBJ1-1; 8 bases line up with TRBD1. From germline, CDR1 is SGDLS and CDR2 YYNGEE. Trimming removed 4 bases from V and 6 bases from J; junction bases left unmatched: 8. This CDR3 is 14 amino acids long. The CDR3 sequence is CASSPQDRAAEAFF. The CDR3 DNA is TGTGCCAGCAGCCCACAGGACAGGGCCGCTGAAGCTTTCTTT.

The chain joins TRBV2 to TRBJ2-7; 13 nucleotides match TRBD2. The CDR3 has 13 residues. Germline V gives CDR1 SNHLY, CDR2 FYNNEI. The CDR3 here is CGTSGGPHYEQYF. The CDR3 coding sequence is TGTGGGACTAGCGGGGGACCCCACTACGAGCAGTACTTC. Filled out from reference TRBV2 and TRBJ2-7, the complete variable domain reads EPEVTQTPSHQVTQMGQEVILRCVPISNHLYFYWYRQILGQKVEFLVSFYNNEISEKSEIFDDQFSVERPDGSNFTLKIRSTKLEDSAMYFCGTSGGPHYEQYFGPGTRLTVT.

The rearrangement uses TRBV27 and TRBJ2-3; D is undetermined. The CDR3 spans 13 residues. Germline lookup yields CDR1 MNHEY and CDR2 SMNVEV (reference sequence). V was cut by 3 bases and J by 1 base, with 5 bases left in between. Here the CDR3 reads CASSFKRTDTQYF. As DNA, the CDR3 is TGTGCCAGCAGTTTTAAGCGCACAGATACGCAGTATTTT.

In DNA form, the CDR3 reads TGTGCCAGCATAATGGGGACACCTGACACCGGGGAGCTGTTTTTT. The encoded protein is CASIMGTPDTGELFF. This sequence joins TRBV2 and TRBJ2-2; D is possibly TRBD1 (6 bases). The CDR3 has 15 residues. In germline, CDR1 is SNHLY, CDR2 FYNNEI. V was trimmed by 7 bases and J by 3 bases, leaving 15 bases between them.

This chain joins TRBV28 and TRBJ2-7; D ambiguous. The CDR3 length is 12 residues. The germline CDR1 and CDR2 sequences are MDHEN and SYDVKM. Trimming took off 2 bases at V and 3 bases at J, with 5 bases between the two ends. The CDR3 reads CASSLPHYEQYF. CDR3 bases: TGTGCCAGCAGTTTACCACACTACGAGCAGTACTTC.

The chain uses TRBV5-3 and TRBJ1-2; no clear D. TRBV5-3 is flagged as an ORF with uncertain function. The CDR3 is 12 residues long. The germline V and J ends were trimmed by 4 bases and 8 bases, with 12 bases remaining between them. CDR3: CARSPAGGGYTF. CDR3 bases: TGTGCCAGAAGCCCGGCGGGTGGGGGCTACACCTTC.

CDR3 in amino acids: CASGKRGNTDTQYF. The CDR3 nucleotides are TGTGCCAGCGGCAAGCGGGGGAACACAGATACGCAGTATTTT. The J gene is TRBJ2-3, the V gene TRBV2; the match to TRBD2 covers 8 bases. The germline CDR1 and CDR2 sequences are SNHLY and FYNNEI. V lost 8 bases and J lost 2; bases outside the gene matches: 6. The CDR3 sequence is 14 residues long.

This clone was recorded only once. The chain has TRBV4-2 and TRBJ2-7, with 9 bases lining up with TRBD2. The junction had 6 bases not matched to a gene; V was cut back by 0 bases and J by 3 bases. Germline values: CDR1 LGHNA, CDR2 YNFKEQ. The CDR3 totals 16 residues. For the CDR3, the DNA is TGTGCCAGCAGCCAAGATCCGGATAGCGGGGGCTACGAGCAGTACTTC. It specifies CASSQDPDSGGYEQYF.

The chain links TRBV2 to TRBJ1-6, with 7 bases matching TRBD1. V lost 6 bases and J lost 6; bases outside the gene matches: 14. CDR1 SNHLY and CDR2 FYNNEI come from the germline V gene. The CDR3 is made up of 17 amino acids. This CDR3 is CASRSHDRVRGNSPLHF. The CDR3 DNA reads TGTGCCAGCAGGTCCCATGACAGGGTTCGGGGTAATTCACCCCTCCACTTT.

V and J are TRBV3-1 (or the pseudogene TRBV3-2) and TRBJ2-7, with TRBD2 as a possible D gene (5 bases). Per the germline V gene, CDR1 is LGHDT and CDR2 is YNNKEL (reference sequence). This CDR3 contains 14 residues. The V end was cut by 6 bases, the J end by 2 bases, with 14 bases between. CDR3 nucleotides: TGTGCCAGCAGACTTGGAGGACGGACCTACGAGCAGTACTTC. It codes for CASRLGGRTYEQYF.

This rearrangement joins TRBV11-2 to TRBJ2-4; D call uncertain. Trimming pared 0 bases from V and 6 bases from J, leaving 3 bases between. CDR1 is SGHAT, CDR2 FQNNGV, per germline. This CDR3 contains 12 residues. The CDR3 sequence: CASSLDRNIQYF. CDR3 in DNA: TGTGCCAGCAGCTTAGACAGAAACATTCAGTACTTC.

This rearrangement joins TRBV6-1 to TRBJ2-4, with TRBD1 matching 10 bases. V shed 0 bases, J shed 1 base, and the junction held 9 bases outside the gene matches. Germline assignment: CDR1 MNHNS and CDR2 SASEGT. The CDR3 covers 19 residues. The CDR3 protein is CASSEALGQGVGAKNIQYF. The CDR3 bases are TGTGCCAGCAGTGAAGCGCTTGGACAGGGGGTTGGGGCCAAAAACATTCAGTACTTC.

The chain links TRBV6-5 to TRBJ2-1; no clear D gene. Deletions cut 0 bases from V and 6 bases from J, with 12 bases between. Germline V CDR1 and CDR2: MNHEY, SVGAGI. The CDR3 extends over 15 amino acids. The DNA for the CDR3 is TGTGCCAGCAGTTACTCGAGCCCGTTCCCCAATGAGCAGTTCTTC. Its protein product is CASSYSSPFPNEQFF.

The rearrangement uses TRBV6-1 and TRBJ1-6; no reliable D call. In germline, CDR1 is MNHNS, CDR2 SASEGT. Trimming left V 5 bases short and J 8 bases short, with 7 bases between. The CDR3 length is 12 residues. CDR3 residues: CASSYRDSPLHF. The CDR3 nucleotides read TGTGCCAGCAGTTATCGGGATTCACCCCTCCACTTT.

The chain carries TRBV11-2 and TRBJ2-7; the match to TRBD2 covers 8 bases. Germline lookup yields CDR1 SGHAT and CDR2 FQNNGV. This CDR3 spans 15 amino acids. Unmatched junction bases numbered 9, after V lost 5 bases and J lost 3 bases. As DNA, the CDR3 is TGTGCCAGCAGCGATAGCGGGGCGAATCTCTACGAGCAGTACTTC. It yields the protein CASSDSGANLYEQYF. The full variable domain, its missing parts supplied by reference TRBV11-2 and TRBJ2-7, is EAGVAQSPRYKIIEKRQSVAFWCNPISGHATLYWYQQILGQGPKLLIQFQNNGVVDDSQLPKDRFSAERLKGVDSTLKIQPAKLEDSAVYLCASSDSGANLYEQYFGPGTRLTVT.

The CDR3 nucleotides read TGTGCCAGCAGTGAAGCCCGGCAGGGGGCTGGTGGCTACACCTTC. Protein: CASSEARQGAGGYTF. The J gene is TRBJ1-2, the V gene TRBV6-1, with 8 bases lining up with TRBD1. J gave up 7 bases and V 0 bases, and 7 bases lay outside the gene matches. From germline, CDR1 is MNHNS and CDR2 SASEGT. The CDR3 consists of 15 residues.

V gene TRBV4-1 combines with J gene TRBJ1-3, with D uncertain. V was cut by 1 base and J by 4 bases, with 11 bases left in between. Germline V CDR1 and CDR2: MGHRA, YSYEKL. The CDR3 extends over 15 amino acids. The CDR3 DNA sequence: TGCGCCAGCAGCCAAGGACAAGAGCTAGGAAACACCATATATTTT. The encoded protein is CASSQGQELGNTIYF.

In its sample, this clone was seen once. V and J are TRBV10-1 and TRBJ1-4; D call uncertain. CDR1 is WNHNN and CDR2 is SYGVQD in the germline V gene (reference sequence). The CDR3 spans 13 residues. With 4 bases removed from V and 5 bases from J, the gap between germline ends came to 8 bases. The CDR3 spells CASSANGNEKLFF. The CDR3 region has the DNA TGCGCCAGCAGTGCCAACGGGAATGAAAAACTGTTTTTT.

The chain links TRBV2 to TRBJ1-3, with a possible D match to TRBD1 (5 bases). The length of the CDR3 is 12 residues. Germline V gives CDR1 SNHLY, CDR2 FYNNEI. V was trimmed by 6 bases and J by 14 bases, leaving 17 bases between them. The CDR3 region has the DNA TGTGCCAGCAGACTCCAACTTGACAGCCTATATTTT. Protein sequence: CASRLQLDSLYF.

This clone was detected a few times. The chain couples TRBV6-5 to TRBJ2-7; 7 bases are a match to TRBD1. After removal of 4 bases from V and 4 bases from J, the junction contained 4 bases not matched to a gene. Germline CDR1 reads MNHEY; CDR2 reads SVGAGI. The CDR3 has 13 residues. The CDR3 DNA reads as TGTGCCAGCAGTTCAGGCAGGGGGTACGAGCAGTACTTC. Translation: CASSSGRGYEQYF.

The CDR3 sequence is CASLKTGPKNTGELFF. DNA of the CDR3: TGTGCCAGCCTCAAGACAGGGCCAAAAAACACCGGGGAGCTGTTTTTT. The chain is built from TRBV25-1 and TRBJ2-2, with TRBD1 matching 7 bases. J gave up 2 bases and V 8 bases, and 11 bases lay outside the gene matches. The germline V gene encodes CDR1 MGHDK and CDR2 SYGVNS. The CDR3 sequence is 16 residues long.